Listed below are T cell receptor beta chains from one sample, sequenced in a study of T-cell memory formation after mild COVID-19. MiXCR, applied by TCRdb to the 5' RACE reads, yields one record per CDR3 protein. The profile covers approximately 500,000 distinct CDR3 sequences, with about 23% appearing a single time and around an eighth taken by the ten largest. Sequenced: PBMCs or a T cell subset sorted from them (not recorded which). The receptors were gathered from an adult woman who had mild COVID-19 (a few samples of this study predate the infection). Cell type and time point are not known. The CDR3 runs from the conserved cysteine through the conserved F or W. The D gene is left open where the match is weak. The size entry is marked missing in some rows and otherwise reads once, few, many or a size class.

CDR3 length,V gene,D gene,clone size,J gene,CDR3 protein,CDR3 DNA
19,TRBV4-1,TRBD1,-,TRBJ1-3,CASSQDLGQVAYSGNTIYF,TGCGCCAGCAGCCAAGATTTGGGACAGGTAGCTTACTCTGGAAACACCATATATTTT
16,TRBV24-1,TRBD2,-,TRBJ2-1,CATSQGTGGPYNEQFF,TGTGCCACCAGCCAGGGAACGGGAGGGCCCTACAATGAGCAGTTCTTC
14,TRBV7-2,-,few,TRBJ1-5,CASSPTGLNQPQHF,TGTGCCAGCAGCCCCACGGGACTTAATCAGCCCCAGCATTTT
15,TRBV20-1,TRBD1,-,TRBJ2-3,CSARDIRGRADTQYF,TGCAGTGCTAGAGATATTAGGGGGCGCGCAGATACGCAGTATTTT
15,TRBV12-3/TRBV12-4,-,few,TRBJ2-3,CASSLHGESTDTQYF,TGTGCCAGCAGTTTACATGGGGAAAGCACAGATACGCAGTATTTT
10,TRBV6-5,-,few,TRBJ2-1,CASRVDEQFF,TGTGCCAGCAGGGTGGATGAGCAGTTCTTC
12,TRBV20-1,-,-,TRBJ2-1,CSARNPYNEQFF,TGCAGTGCTAGGAACCCCTACAATGAGCAGTTCTTC
16,TRBV3-1,TRBD2,-,TRBJ2-1,CASSQDKLAGYNEQFF,TGTGCCAGCAGCCAAGATAAGCTAGCGGGATACAATGAGCAGTTCTTC
14,TRBV7-2,TRBD2,-,TRBJ2-7,CASTQGGRTYEQYF,TGTGCCAGCACCCAAGGCGGGAGAACCTACGAGCAGTACTTC
13,TRBV12-3/TRBV12-4,-,few,TRBJ2-3,CASSQGIWDTQYF,TGTGCCAGCAGCCAGGGCATTTGGGATACGCAGTATTTT
14,TRBV6-2/TRBV6-3,-,few,TRBJ1-2,CASSSPWGDYGYTF,TGTGCCAGCAGTTCCCCTTGGGGCGACTATGGCTACACCTTC
12,TRBV3-1,-,-,TRBJ2-5,CASSHAGETQYF,TGTGCCAGCAGCCATGCGGGAGAGACCCAGTACTTC
15,TRBV12-3/TRBV12-4,-,-,TRBJ2-2,CASSLSRGATGELFF,TGTGCCAGCAGTTTATCGAGGGGGGCCACCGGGGAGCTGTTTTTT
13,TRBV10-3,TRBD1,few,TRBJ2-7,CAISEKTGFEQYF,TGTGCCATCAGTGAGAAGACAGGGTTCGAGCAGTACTTC
14,TRBV7-9,-,few,TRBJ2-7,CASSPGTEVYEQYF,TGTGCCAGCAGCCCCGGGACTGAAGTCTACGAGCAGTACTTC
12,TRBV6-5,TRBD2,-,TRBJ2-7,CASSYSRGVQYF,TGTGCCAGCAGTTACTCGCGGGGGGTGCAGTACTTC
11,TRBV20-1,-,-,TRBJ2-3,CSARSTDTQYF,TGCAGTGCGAGGAGTACAGATACGCAGTATTTT
15,TRBV18,-,once,TRBJ2-7,CASSPLPRGSYEQYF,TGTGCCAGCTCACCACTTCCCAGGGGCTCCTACGAGCAGTACTTC
15,TRBV9,TRBD2,-,TRBJ2-3,CASSTQLAGADTQYF,TGTGCCAGCAGCACACAGCTAGCGGGGGCGGATACGCAGTATTTT
12,TRBV20-1,-,-,TRBJ1-1,CSAFTGSTEAFF,TGCAGTGCTTTCACAGGGTCCACTGAAGCTTTCTTT
14,TRBV7-9,-,few,TRBJ2-7,CASSFTGLTYEQYF,TGTGCCAGCAGCTTTACAGGGTTAACCTACGAGCAGTACTTC
18,TRBV6-2/TRBV6-3,TRBD2,-,TRBJ2-1,CASSYGLAGGTLGNEQFF,TGTGCCAGCAGTTACGGGCTAGCGGGAGGTACTTTGGGTAATGAGCAGTTCTTC
16,TRBV5-5,TRBD1,-,TRBJ2-5,CASSLGAARGPETQYF,TGTGCCAGCAGCTTGGGGGCAGCTAGGGGGCCAGAGACCCAGTACTTC
14,TRBV4-1,-,few,TRBJ1-1,CASSPGPTNTEAFF,TGCGCCAGCAGCCCGGGACCGACGAACACTGAAGCTTTCTTT
16,TRBV7-2,-,-,TRBJ2-1,CASSPAGSTSHNEQFF,TGTGCCAGCAGCCCGGCGGGGTCTACATCCCACAATGAGCAGTTCTTC
15,TRBV6-1,-,few,TRBJ2-1,CASSEDPGRLAEQFF,TGTGCCAGCAGTGAAGACCCAGGGCGTCTGGCTGAGCAGTTCTTC
12,TRBV5-1,-,-,TRBJ2-1,CASSPAINEQFF,TGCGCCAGCAGCCCGGCCATCAATGAGCAGTTCTTC
14,TRBV7-2,-,few,TRBJ1-5,CASSLEGMFQPQHF,TGTGCCAGCAGCTTAGAGGGGATGTTTCAGCCCCAGCATTTT
15,TRBV14,TRBD2,few,TRBJ2-7,CASSRSGTGIYEQYF,TGTGCCAGCAGCCGGAGCGGGACGGGAATCTACGAGCAGTACTTC
13,TRBV7-7,-,-,TRBJ2-5,CASSLGAEETQYF,TGTGCCAGCAGCTTAGGGGCAGAAGAGACCCAGTACTTC
16,TRBV5-1,-,-,TRBJ2-3,CASSLGIGTAGDTQYF,TGCGCCAGCAGCTTGGGGATCGGGACTGCCGGAGATACGCAGTATTTT
16,TRBV4-2,-,-,TRBJ2-5,CASSQGSGTFQETQYF,TGTGCCAGCAGCCAAGGAAGCGGAACCTTTCAAGAGACCCAGTACTTC
14,TRBV20-1,-,few,TRBJ1-2,CSARIVLDGYGYTF,TGCAGTGCTAGAATTGTCCTAGATGGCTATGGCTACACCTTC
14,TRBV12-3/TRBV12-4,-,-,TRBJ2-7,CASSFQSGGSLQYF,TGTGCCAGCAGTTTCCAGTCCGGCGGATCTTTACAGTACTTC
14,TRBV20-1,-,-,TRBJ2-7,CSAPSSVRGDEQYF,TGCAGTGCCCCATCTAGCGTGAGAGGCGACGAGCAGTACTTC
16,TRBV6-1,TRBD2,-,TRBJ2-7,CASSGPGTSGAYEQYF,TGTGCCAGCAGTGGCCCCGGGACTAGCGGGGCCTACGAGCAGTACTTC
13,TRBV20-1,-,-,TRBJ2-3,CSATQGGTDTQYF,TGCAGTGCTACCCAAGGGGGCACAGATACGCAGTATTTT
11,TRBV3-1,-,many,TRBJ2-7,CASSQSYEQYF,TGTGCCAGCAGCCAATCCTACGAGCAGTACTTC
17,TRBV25-1,TRBD1,-,TRBJ2-7,CASSESPLQGRTAEQYF,TGTGCCAGCAGTGAATCTCCCCTACAGGGGCGGACGGCCGAGCAGTACTTC
18,TRBV15,TRBD2,-,TRBJ2-3,CATSASGTRTRSTDTQYF,TGTGCCACCAGCGCATCCGGAACTCGGACTAGAAGCACAGATACGCAGTATTTT
15,TRBV7-2,-,-,TRBJ2-5,CASSPSRAPTETQYF,TGTGCCAGCAGCCCCTCGCGGGCCCCCACGGAGACCCAGTACTTC
14,TRBV18,-,few,TRBJ2-1,CASSQTPSYNEQFF,TGTGCCAGCTCCCAGACTCCTTCCTACAATGAGCAGTTCTTC
16,TRBV20-1,-,-,TRBJ1-2,CSASPQGKGLHYGYTF,TGCAGTGCTAGCCCTCAGGGGAAGGGTCTTCACTATGGCTACACCTTC
16,TRBV10-3,TRBD2,-,TRBJ2-1,CAISETTSGRGGEQFF,TGTGCCATCAGTGAGACAACTAGCGGGAGAGGAGGTGAGCAGTTCTTC
16,TRBV11-2,-,many,TRBJ1-3,CASSKQTGSSGNTIYF,TGTGCCAGCAGCAAACAGACAGGCTCCTCTGGAAACACCATATATTTT
15,TRBV12-3/TRBV12-4,-,-,TRBJ2-7,CASSLSGPRSYEQYF,TGTGCCAGCAGTTTGTCAGGGCCCCGCTCCTACGAGCAGTACTTC
14,TRBV6-6,-,-,TRBJ2-7,CASSARGASYEQYF,TGTGCCAGCAGCGCACGGGGGGCCTCCTACGAGCAGTACTTC
15,TRBV4-3,TRBD1,-,TRBJ1-2,CASSQQTGWSEGYTF,TGCGCCAGCAGCCAACAGACAGGGTGGTCGGAAGGCTACACCTTC
15,TRBV7-9,TRBD2,-,TRBJ2-3,CASSTVAGVTDTQYF,TGTGCCAGCAGCACCGTAGCGGGGGTCACAGATACGCAGTATTTT
15,TRBV7-2,-,-,TRBJ1-4,CASSLRWGAGEKLFF,TGTGCCAGCAGCTTGCGCTGGGGCGCAGGTGAAAAACTGTTTTTT
13,TRBV7-8,-,-,TRBJ2-1,CASSLERRRTGVF,TGTGCCAGCAGCTTAGAGCGGCGGAGGACGGGGGTCTTC
11,TRBV7-9,-,-,TRBJ2-2,CAPTGPGELFF,TGTGCCCCTACGGGCCCCGGGGAGCTGTTTTTT